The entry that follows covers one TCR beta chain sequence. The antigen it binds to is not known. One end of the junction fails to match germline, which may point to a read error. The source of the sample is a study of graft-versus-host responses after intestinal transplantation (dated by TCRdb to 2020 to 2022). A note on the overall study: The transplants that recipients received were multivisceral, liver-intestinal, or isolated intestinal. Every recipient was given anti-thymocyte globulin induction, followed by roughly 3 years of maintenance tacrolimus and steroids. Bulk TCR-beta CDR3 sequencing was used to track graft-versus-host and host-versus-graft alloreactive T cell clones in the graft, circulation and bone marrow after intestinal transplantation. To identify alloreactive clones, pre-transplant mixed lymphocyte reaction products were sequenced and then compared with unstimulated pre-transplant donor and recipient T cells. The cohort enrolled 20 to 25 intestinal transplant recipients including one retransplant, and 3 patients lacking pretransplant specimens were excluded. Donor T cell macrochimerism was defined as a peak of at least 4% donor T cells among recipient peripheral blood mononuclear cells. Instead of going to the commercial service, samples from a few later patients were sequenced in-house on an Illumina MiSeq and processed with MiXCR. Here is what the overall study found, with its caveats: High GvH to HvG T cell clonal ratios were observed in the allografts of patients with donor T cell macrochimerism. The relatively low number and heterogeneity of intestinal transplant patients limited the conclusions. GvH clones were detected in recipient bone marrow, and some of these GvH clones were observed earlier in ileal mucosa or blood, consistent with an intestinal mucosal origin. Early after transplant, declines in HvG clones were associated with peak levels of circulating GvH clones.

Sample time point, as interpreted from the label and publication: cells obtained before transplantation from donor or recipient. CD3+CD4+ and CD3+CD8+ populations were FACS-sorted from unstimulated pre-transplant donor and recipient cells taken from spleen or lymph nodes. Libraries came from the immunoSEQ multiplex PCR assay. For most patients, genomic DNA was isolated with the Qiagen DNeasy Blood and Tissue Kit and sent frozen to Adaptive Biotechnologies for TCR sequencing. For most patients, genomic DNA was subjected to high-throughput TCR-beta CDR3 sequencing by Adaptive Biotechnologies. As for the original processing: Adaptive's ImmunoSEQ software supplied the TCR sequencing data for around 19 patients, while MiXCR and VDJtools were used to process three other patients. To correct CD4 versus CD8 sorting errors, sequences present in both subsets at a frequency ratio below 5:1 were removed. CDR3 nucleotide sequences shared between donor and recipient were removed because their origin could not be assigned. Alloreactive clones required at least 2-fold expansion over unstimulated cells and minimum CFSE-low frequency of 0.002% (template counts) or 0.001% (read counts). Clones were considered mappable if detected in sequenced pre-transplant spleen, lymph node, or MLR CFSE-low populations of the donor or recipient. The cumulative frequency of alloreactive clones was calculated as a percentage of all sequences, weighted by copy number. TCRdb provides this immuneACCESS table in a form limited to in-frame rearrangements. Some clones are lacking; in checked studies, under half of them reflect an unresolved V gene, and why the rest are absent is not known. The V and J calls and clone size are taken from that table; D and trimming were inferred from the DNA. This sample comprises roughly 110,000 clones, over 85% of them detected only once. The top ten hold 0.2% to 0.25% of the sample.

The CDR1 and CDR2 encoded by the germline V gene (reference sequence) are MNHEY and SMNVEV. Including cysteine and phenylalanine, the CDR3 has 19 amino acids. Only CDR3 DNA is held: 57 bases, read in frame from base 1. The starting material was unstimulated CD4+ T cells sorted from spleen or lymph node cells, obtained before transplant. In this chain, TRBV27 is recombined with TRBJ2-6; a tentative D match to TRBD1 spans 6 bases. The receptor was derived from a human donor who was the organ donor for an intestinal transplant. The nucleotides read TGTGCCCGCAGTTTATCGCGGGCAGGGGCACCATCTGGGGCCAACGTCCTGACTTTC. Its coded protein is CARSLSRAGAPSGANVLTF. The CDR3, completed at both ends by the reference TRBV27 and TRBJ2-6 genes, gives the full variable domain EAQVTQNPRYLITVTGKKLTVTCSQNMNHEYMSWYRQDPGLGLRQIYYSMNVEVTDKGDVPEGYKVSRKEKRNFPLILESPSPNQTSLYFCARSLSRAGAPSGANVLTFGAGSRLTVL.